A single sample is the source of the 16 T cell receptor beta chains below, sequenced in a study of cytomegalovirus exposure and HLA in healthy donors. In the PCR, 60 Vbeta and 13 Jbeta primers were used. Using immunoSEQ multiplex PCR, the repertoire was profiled, and TCRdb retains in-frame clones only, with some absent. The sample has about 68,000 clones; more than 80% are singletons. The sequencing sample was made of PBMCs. These TCRs come from a human donor in good health.

The gene calls are TRBV20-1 and TRBJ1-4; D ambiguous. The germline V gene has CDR1 DFQATT and CDR2 SNEGSKA (reference sequence). Trimming took 4 bases from V and 5 from J, leaving 5 bases between them. This CDR3 region has 11 residues. CDR3 protein: CSAKRNEKLFF. The CDR3 nucleotides are TGCAGTGCTAAGAGAAATGAAAAACTGTTTTTT.

The chain uses TRBV6-1 and TRBJ1-6, with D possibly TRBD1 on 6 matching bases. In germline, CDR1 is MNHNS, CDR2 SASEGT. CDR3 length: 15 residues. V was cut by 2 bases and J by 9 bases, with 14 bases left in between. For the CDR3, the DNA is TGTGCCAGCAGTGAAAGGTACAGGGCCGCTTCACCCCTCCACTTT. It specifies CASSERYRAASPLHF.

This sequence joins TRBV11-3 and TRBJ2-1; TRBD2 agrees at 13 bases. J was trimmed by 6 bases and V by 5 bases; bases with no gene match: 4. The CDR3 totals 15 residues. CDR1 and CDR2 (germline): SGHNT, YENEEA. In DNA, the CDR3 is TGTGCCAGCAGCCAGGGACTAGCGGGGTCCAATGAGCAGTTCTTC. Protein product: CASSQGLAGSNEQFF.

This chain links TRBV19 with TRBJ1-5, with 7 bases aligning to TRBD1. The CDR3 contains 15 residues. Germline CDR1 and CDR2: LNHDA and SQIVND (reference sequence). Germline trimming cut 6 bases from V and 3 bases from J; bases unmatched to any gene: 8. CDR3 DNA: TGTGCCAGTAGCCCCCAGGGACAGCACAATCAGCCCCAGCATTTT. It yields the protein CASSPQGQHNQPQHF.

The chain couples TRBV12-5 to TRBJ1-1, with 8 bases fitting TRBD1. J was trimmed by 1 base and V by 6 bases; bases with no gene match: 7. The CDR3 has 15 residues. Germline V gene data show CDR1 as LGHNT and CDR2 as FRNRAP. The CDR3 sequence is CASGDHRGGNTEAFF. The CDR3 DNA sequence: TGTGCTAGTGGGGATCACAGGGGGGGGAACACTGAAGCTTTCTTT.

This chain joins TRBV7-9 and TRBJ2-3, with D perhaps TRBD1 (6 bases). V shed 3 bases and J shed 4 bases, with 8 bases lying between them. There are 13 residues in the CDR3. Germline assignment: CDR1 SEHNR and CDR2 FQNEAQ (reference sequence). In DNA, the CDR3 is TGTGCCAGCAGCTTCACAGGGCCAGATACGCAGTATTTT. It encodes CASSFTGPDTQYF.

This sequence joins TRBV5-8 and TRBJ1-3; D is undetermined. Per the germline V gene, CDR1 is SGHTS and CDR2 is YDEGEE. This CDR3 comprises 14 residues. Trimming removed 2 bases at V and 2 bases at J, with 8 bases between. The CDR3 loop is CASSFGVPGNTIYF. In nucleotides, the CDR3 is TGTGCCAGCAGCTTCGGGGTTCCTGGAAACACCATATATTTT.

The genes are TRBV19 and TRBJ1-1; D possibly corresponds to TRBD1 (6 bases). This CDR3 has 13 amino acids. Trimming removed 7 bases from V and 2 bases from J, with 11 bases in between. The germline V gene encodes CDR1 LNHDA and CDR2 SQIVND (reference sequence). The CDR3 here is CASIKQGNTEAFF. The CDR3 DNA reads TGTGCCAGTATAAAACAGGGTAACACTGAAGCTTTCTTT.

The rearrangement links TRBV28 to TRBJ1-4; 9 bases are shared with TRBD1. The germline V gene encodes CDR1 MDHEN and CDR2 SYDVKM. The CDR3 runs 15 residues. The ends lost 5 bases at V and 7 bases at J; junction bases unmatched: 8. The CDR3 reads CASSPPGQGGEKLFF. The DNA for the CDR3 is TGTGCCAGCAGTCCCCCGGGACAGGGAGGTGAAAAACTGTTTTTT.

In this sample, this clone turned up once. J is TRBJ2-2 and V is TRBV7-2, with 10 bases lining up with TRBD2. V dropped 9 bases and J dropped 5; count of bases not matched to a gene: 9. The CDR3 contains 15 residues. Germline V lookup: CDR1 SGHTA, CDR2 FQGNSA. CDR3 region: CASTVRTSGTGELFF. The CDR3 coding sequence is TGTGCCAGTACCGTTCGGACTAGCGGAACCGGGGAGCTGTTTTTT. The whole variable domain, remainder taken from reference TRBV7-2 and TRBJ2-2, is GAGVSQSPSNKVTEKGKDVELRCDPISGHTALYWYRQSLGQGLEFLIYFQGNSAPDKSGLPSDRFSAERTGGSVSTLTIQRTQQEDSAVYLCASTVRTSGTGELFFGEGSRLTVL.

The chain employs TRBV30 and TRBJ2-5, with TRBD1 identical over 9 bases. The CDR3 spans 15 residues. V lost 2 bases, J lost 5 bases, and 9 bases stayed unmatched. CDR1 and CDR2 from the germline V gene are GTSNPN and SVGIG (reference sequence). CDR3 in DNA: TGTGCCTGGAGTTCCCTGGGACAGGGTGGGGAGACCCAGTACTTC. This sequence encodes CAWSSLGQGGETQYF.

The chain carries TRBV29-1 and TRBJ1-3, with no clear D. Trimming left V 0 bases short and J 2 bases short, with 11 bases between. This CDR3 comprises 15 residues. Germline CDR1 is SQVTM and CDR2 is ANQGSEA. This CDR3 is CSVEDPGNAGNTIYF. CDR3 coding DNA: TGCAGCGTTGAAGATCCCGGGAATGCTGGAAACACCATATATTTT.

The chain joins TRBV7-8 to TRBJ2-7, with 7 bases fitting TRBD1. The CDR3 loop spans 14 amino acids. The V segment lost 2 bases and the J segment 2 bases; nucleotides outside the gene matches: 3. Looked up from germline, CDR1 is SGHVS and CDR2 is FQNEAQ. CDR3 residues: CASSLSQGAYEQYF. CDR3 sequence (DNA): TGTGCCAGCAGCTTAAGTCAGGGGGCCTACGAGCAGTACTTC.

The chain is built from TRBV4-1 and TRBJ1-1, with TRBD1 matching 7 bases. Trimming at V came to 6 bases and at J to 8 bases, leaving 15 bases not matched to a gene. This CDR3 is built from 15 residues. Germline values: CDR1 MGHRA, CDR2 YSYEKL. CDR3 loop: CASSPQYPGTEEAFF. In DNA form, the CDR3 reads TGCGCCAGCAGTCCCCAATATCCTGGGACAGAGGAAGCTTTCTTT.

The sample holds a few counts of this clone. This sequence joins TRBV4-2 and TRBJ1-1; TRBD1 matches 7 bases. V shed 4 bases and J 4 bases; nucleotides not matched to a gene: 3. Per germline, CDR1 LGHNA and CDR2 YNFKEQ. This CDR3 contains 13 residues. CDR3 loop: CASSPTGATEAFF. The CDR3 coding sequence is TGTGCCAGCAGCCCCACAGGGGCCACTGAAGCTTTCTTT.

The chain combines TRBV28 with TRBJ1-2, with unresolved D. Germline CDR1 reads MDHEN; CDR2 reads SYDVKM. The CDR3 totals 14 residues. V lost 6 bases, J lost 4 bases, and 15 bases lay in between. The CDR3 protein is CASRRVTRVYGYTF. Written as DNA, the CDR3 is TGTGCCAGCAGGAGGGTAACCCGTGTCTATGGCTACACCTTC.